This record covers a single TCR beta chain. Germline V CDR1 and CDR2: MNHEY, SVGAGI. Trimming cost V 0 bases and J 7 bases, with 12 bases left between them. The CDR3 has 15 amino acids. This record belongs to a study of cytomegalovirus exposure and HLA in healthy donors. The PCR was carried out with 60 Vbeta primers and 13 Jbeta primers. Assay used: immunoSEQ multiplex PCR; TCRdb lists only in-frame clones, some missing. The table has 150,000 to 200,000 clones, about 80% seen once. The receptor comes from a boy aged 10-17 years in good health and CMV-seronegative. Sequencing was performed on PBMCs. The chain recombines TRBV6-5 with TRBJ1-4; D is unresolved. The CDR3 nucleotides read TGTGCCAGCAGTTACTCCCAGGCCCCCGGTGAAAAACTGTTTTTT. Translated, it gives CASSYSQAPGEKLFF.